This T cell receptor beta chain was captured by sequencing in a study of metastatic and nonmetastatic thyroid tumors. The overall study: Repertoires of blood and of tissue (tumor or nodule) from malignant and benign thyroid patients were compared.

Looked up from germline, CDR1 is SGHAT and CDR2 is FQNNGV. CDR3 length equals 16 residues. The V and J ends lost 2 bases and 4 bases, in that order; junction bases with no gene match: 10. Study findings and constraints: Significantly higher TCR beta diversity was reportedly seen in malignant thyroid tumors than benign nodules, in blood and tumor.

For this clone: Antigen specificity is unknown.

Thyroid surgery was preceded by no treatment in any patient. Original processing methods: Researchers built a distant-metastasis classifier for papillary thyroid cancer that drew on CDR3 differences across clinicopathological groups. Using MiXCR, TCRdb reanalyzed the PCR reads. V and J calls and clone size were set by TCRdb, not the authors. Of fewer than 8,000 clones listed, around 19% are singletons. Material: adjacent normal tissue. The V call is TRBV11-2, the J call TRBJ2-7; 8 bases line up with TRBD1. This clonotype originated in a female donor with papillary thyroid cancer or a benign thyroid nodule (not recorded which). Some clones in this sample may be carry-over from other donors' samples. The CDR3 sequence: CASSLYSGTGFYEQYF. CDR3 nucleotide sequence: TGTGCCAGCAGCTTATATTCCGGGACAGGTTTTTACGAGCAGTACTTC.